The next 10 T cell receptor beta chains were all read from a single sample in a study of PD-1 blockade in classical Hodgkin lymphoma. Only in-frame clones appear in the TCRdb table, and some are missing; sequencing was by immunoSEQ multiplex PCR. The profile covers 57,000 or so clones, with roughly 85% appearing a single time and about 8.3% taken by the ten largest. Time point: cycle 4 day 1 (C4D1), after 6 weeks of nivolumab. No patient escaped relapse after autologous stem cell transplantation, and brentuximab vedotin exposure varied. Sequences were derived from peripheral blood mononuclear cells (PBMCs), sampled before the fourth cycle of nivolumab. These TCRs come from a human donor with classical Hodgkin lymphoma.

This clone turned up a few times. The chain employs TRBV28 and TRBJ2-3, with D uncertain. Trimming shortened V by 3 bases and J by 10 bases, and 8 bases separated the two germline ends. The CDR3 has 11 residues. In germline, CDR1 is MDHEN, CDR2 SYDVKM. The CDR3 DNA reads as TGTGCCAGCAGTTTCTTTGGTGCGCAGTATTTT. Translating it yields CASSFFGAQYF.

This clone was counted a few times. CDR3 region: CASRPDRINQPQHF. DNA for the CDR3: TGTGCCAGCAGACCAGACAGAATCAATCAGCCCCAGCATTTT. The J gene is TRBJ1-5, the V gene TRBV6-6; maybe TRBD1 (5 bases). The CDR3 runs to 14 residues. The V and J ends lost 6 bases and 3 bases respectively, with 12 bases between them. Germline assignment: CDR1 MNHNY and CDR2 SVGAGI (reference sequence).

V and J are TRBV28 and TRBJ1-4; perhaps TRBD1 as D (5 bases). The CDR3 loop spans 17 amino acids. With 4 bases removed from V and 0 bases from J, the gap between germline ends came to 15 bases. Per germline, CDR1 MDHEN and CDR2 SYDVKM. CDR3 region: CASSSYHDSATNEKLFF. Written as DNA, the CDR3 is TGTGCCAGCAGTTCATACCATGACAGTGCAACTAATGAAAAACTGTTTTTT.

J is TRBJ1-5 and V is TRBV30; D not resolved. CDR3 length: 16 amino acids. From germline, CDR1 is GTSNPN and CDR2 SVGIG (reference sequence). The ends were cut back, 0 bases at V and 3 bases at J, with 15 bases in the middle. The CDR3: CAWSVGSRQNNQPQHF. CDR3 nucleotides: TGTGCCTGGAGTGTTGGGTCGAGGCAGAACAATCAGCCCCAGCATTTT.

The chain's CDR3 is CASSLEGGSPLHF. For the CDR3, the DNA is TGTGCCAGCAGCTTAGAAGGGGGATCACCCCTCCACTTT. V is TRBV7-3 and J is TRBJ1-6, with D maybe TRBD1 (6 bases). CDR3 size: 13 residues. Looked up from germline, CDR1 is SGHTA and CDR2 is FQGTGA. V gave up 2 bases and J gave up 10 bases, with 9 bases separating them.

V gene TRBV7-6 combines with J gene TRBJ2-1, with 11 bases that match TRBD2. Germline V lookup: CDR1 SGHVS, CDR2 FNYEAQ. V dropped 3 bases and J dropped 4; count of bases not matched to a gene: 8. This CDR3 region has 17 residues. This chain's CDR3 is CASSLVFSSGGYNEQFF. For the CDR3, the DNA is TGTGCCAGCAGCTTGGTTTTCTCTAGCGGGGGGTACAATGAGCAGTTCTTC.

The chain employs TRBV5-1 and TRBJ1-3; D gene uncertain. Per the germline V gene, CDR1 is SGHRS and CDR2 is YFSETQ. The CDR3 loop spans 17 amino acids. V lost 0 bases to trimming and J lost 0 bases, with 13 bases between them. This CDR3 reads CASSLAVGRPSGNTIYF. CDR3 DNA: TGCGCCAGCAGCTTGGCGGTCGGGCGCCCCTCTGGAAACACCATATATTTT.

This clone occurred a few times. This chain uses TRBV5-1 with TRBJ1-1, with TRBD1 as a possible D gene (5 bases). CDR3 length equals 12 residues. The V end was cut by 2 bases, the J end by 7 bases, with 9 bases between. Germline CDR1 SGHRS, CDR2 YFSETQ. The CDR3 DNA follows: TGCGCCAGCAGCTTCCAGGGAAATGAAGCTTTCTTT. It translates to CASSFQGNEAFF.

The rearrangement joins TRBV29-1 to TRBJ1-4; the match to TRBD1 covers 11 bases. CDR1 SQVTM and CDR2 ANQGSEA come from the germline V gene. The trim removed 5 bases at V and 16 bases at J, leaving 9 bases unmatched. The CDR3 is made up of 12 amino acids. CDR3 residues: CSVSGTGGLRFF. The DNA of the CDR3 is TGCAGCGTTTCCGGGACAGGGGGTCTTCGGTTTTTT.

This chain joins TRBV7-9 and TRBJ1-4; D not resolved. This CDR3 region has 15 residues. Deletions cut 6 bases from V and 8 bases from J, with 19 bases between. Germline CDR1 reads SEHNR; CDR2 reads FQNEAQ (reference sequence). CDR3 loop: CASSLPQTLGEKLFF. CDR3 sequence (DNA): TGTGCCAGCAGTCTCCCCCAGACCCTGGGGGAAAAACTGTTTTTT.